The sample holds a few counts of the clone carrying this T cell receptor beta chain. Its antigen is currently unknown. For bulk TCR libraries, previously described methods and listed TCR primers were used. From the PCR reads, TCRdb called clonotypes with MiXCR, one entry per CDR3 protein. Here the sample spans over 550,000 distinct CDR3 sequences, roughly 27% being singletons. CDR3 length: 14 residues. CDR1 and CDR2 (germline): DFQATT, SNEGSKA (reference sequence). Trimming took off 3 bases at V and 3 bases at J, with 15 bases between the two ends. These data originate in a study of molecular identifiers for immune sequencing clone quantification. General study results and limits: Barcode collisions between identical TCR molecules could shrink estimates of highly expanded clone sizes. Jurkat TCR RNA spiked in from one cell could reportedly be detected among some 1 million naive cells.

Sequencing was done on a sample of naive CD8+ T cells from blood, with Jurkat cell RNA spiked in. Subset defined: FACS-sorted CD8+CD4-CCR7+CD45RA+ naive T cells. This clonotype was sampled from a human donor in good health. Some libraries in this study had Jurkat cell RNA spiked in. The J gene is TRBJ2-7, the V gene TRBV20-1, with D possibly being TRBD2 (5 bases). CDR3 amino acids: CSASPSIPDYEQYF. CDR3 in DNA: TGCAGTGCTAGCCCTAGCATCCCCGACTACGAGCAGTACTTC.